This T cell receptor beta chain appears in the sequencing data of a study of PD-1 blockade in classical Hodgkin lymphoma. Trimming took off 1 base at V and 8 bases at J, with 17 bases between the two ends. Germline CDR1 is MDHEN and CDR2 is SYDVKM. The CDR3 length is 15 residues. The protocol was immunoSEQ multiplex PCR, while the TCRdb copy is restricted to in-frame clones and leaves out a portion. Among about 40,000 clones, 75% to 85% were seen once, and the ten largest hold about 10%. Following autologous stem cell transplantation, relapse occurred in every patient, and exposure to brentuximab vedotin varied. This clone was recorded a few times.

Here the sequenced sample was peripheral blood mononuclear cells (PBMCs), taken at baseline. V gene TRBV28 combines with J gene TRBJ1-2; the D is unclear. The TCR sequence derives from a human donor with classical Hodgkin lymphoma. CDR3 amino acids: CASSLSRVDFEGYTF. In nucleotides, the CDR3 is TGTGCCAGCAGTTTATCAAGGGTAGACTTTGAAGGCTACACCTTC.